These T cell receptor beta chains were read from a single sample in a study of T cell responses to AZD1222 COVID-19 vaccine. The repertoire was sequenced with immunoSEQ multiplex PCR; TCRdb's copy has only in-frame clones and lacks some. Altogether around 100,000 clones are present, around 89% being singletons, with the ten largest covering around 6%. The sequenced sample was peripheral blood, obtained 28 days after the second AZD1222 dose. Receptors originate from an adult who received the AZD1222 COVID-19 vaccine. Both conserved end residues are part of each CDR3. D genes are given only for firm matches. Expanded clones get a size class; other rows say once, few or many, or leave the size out.

d_gene: -; j_gene: TRBJ2-3; v_gene: TRBV3-1/TRBV3-2; abundance: once; CDR3nt: TGTGCCAGCAGCCCGTCCGAAGATACGCAGTATTTT; CDR3aa: CASSPSEDTQYF
d_gene: TRBD1; j_gene: TRBJ1-1; v_gene: TRBV29-1; abundance: -; CDR3nt: TGCAGCGTGCTCGGGGGGACAGAGGTTGTAGGGGCTTTCTTT; CDR3aa: CSVLGGTEVVGAFF
d_gene: -; j_gene: TRBJ1-1; v_gene: TRBV27; abundance: once; CDR3nt: TGTGCCAGCAGAAGGGGCGCGAACACTGAAGCTTTCTTT; CDR3aa: CASRRGANTEAFF
d_gene: TRBD1; j_gene: TRBJ1-2; v_gene: TRBV4-1; abundance: -; CDR3nt: TGCGCCAGCAGCCAACCGACCTCAGGGGGGAGATCCTATGGCTACACCTTC; CDR3aa: CASSQPTSGGRSYGYTF
d_gene: -; j_gene: TRBJ1-1; v_gene: TRBV11-3; abundance: few; CDR3nt: TGTGCCAGCAGCTTAGGGACGAACACTGAAGCTTTCTTT; CDR3aa: CASSLGTNTEAFF
d_gene: TRBD2; j_gene: TRBJ2-3; v_gene: TRBV13; abundance: -; CDR3nt: TGTGCCAGCAGCTTAGAACTAGCGACGGGCACAGATACGCAGTATTTT; CDR3aa: CASSLELATGTDTQYF
d_gene: -; j_gene: TRBJ2-6; v_gene: TRBV25-1; abundance: -; CDR3nt: TGTGCCAGCAGTGGGGACGCTGTCAACGTTCTGACTTTC; CDR3aa: CASSGDAVNVLTF
d_gene: TRBD2; j_gene: TRBJ2-1; v_gene: TRBV6-5; abundance: -; CDR3nt: TGTGCCAGCACCCGTGCGGGGGGGTACAATGAGCAGTTCTTC; CDR3aa: CASTRAGGYNEQFF
d_gene: -; j_gene: TRBJ2-5; v_gene: TRBV10-3; abundance: -; CDR3nt: TGTGCCATCAGTGAAGGAGAGACCCAGTACTTC; CDR3aa: CAISEGETQYF
d_gene: -; j_gene: TRBJ1-1; v_gene: TRBV7-9; abundance: once; CDR3nt: TGTGCCAGCAGAGAAACCGGGGTGAACACTGAAGCTTTCTTT; CDR3aa: CASRETGVNTEAFF
d_gene: -; j_gene: TRBJ2-5; v_gene: TRBV7-9; abundance: -; CDR3nt: TGTGCCAGCAGCACCGTAGGAGGAGAGACCCAGTACTTC; CDR3aa: CASSTVGGETQYF
d_gene: -; j_gene: TRBJ1-4; v_gene: TRBV7-9; abundance: once; CDR3nt: TGTGCCAGCAGCCTGGGGGCAACTAATGAAAAACTGTTTTTT; CDR3aa: CASSLGATNEKLFF
d_gene: -; j_gene: TRBJ2-2; v_gene: TRBV19; abundance: once; CDR3nt: TGTGCCAGTAGTACCGTGACCGCAAACAGCCACGGGGAGCTGTTTTTT; CDR3aa: CASSTVTANSHGELFF
d_gene: -; j_gene: TRBJ1-5; v_gene: TRBV9; abundance: -; CDR3nt: TGTGCCAGCAGTTCACACCAGGGGAGCCATAGCAATCAGCCCCAGCATTTT; CDR3aa: CASSSHQGSHSNQPQHF
d_gene: TRBD1; j_gene: TRBJ2-1; v_gene: TRBV5-1; abundance: -; CDR3nt: TGCGCCAGCAGCTTGGTGACAGGGGGCTTTAATGAGCAGTTCTTC; CDR3aa: CASSLVTGGFNEQFF
d_gene: -; j_gene: TRBJ2-2; v_gene: TRBV2; abundance: -; CDR3nt: TGTGCCAGCAAAAAGGAGAACACCGGGGAGCTGTTTTTT; CDR3aa: CASKKENTGELFF
d_gene: -; j_gene: TRBJ2-5; v_gene: TRBV27; abundance: -; CDR3nt: TGTGCCAGCAGGACACCGGGACTGGACCACCAGTACTTC; CDR3aa: CASRTPGLDHQYF
d_gene: TRBD1; j_gene: TRBJ1-2; v_gene: TRBV18; abundance: -; CDR3nt: TGTGCCAGCTCACCGGACAGGGAATATGGCTACACCTTC; CDR3aa: CASSPDREYGYTF
d_gene: -; j_gene: TRBJ1-1; v_gene: TRBV5-6; abundance: -; CDR3nt: TGTGCCAGCAGCTTGGTACACGGGGAAGCTTTCTTT; CDR3aa: CASSLVHGEAFF
d_gene: -; j_gene: TRBJ1-4; v_gene: TRBV19; abundance: -; CDR3nt: TGTGCCAGTAGTATTGATGGTGAAAAACTGTTTTTT; CDR3aa: CASSIDGEKLFF
d_gene: -; j_gene: TRBJ2-2; v_gene: TRBV6-5; abundance: -; CDR3nt: TGTGCCAGCAGTCGGACCGGGGAGCTGTTTTTT; CDR3aa: CASSRTGELFF
d_gene: -; j_gene: TRBJ2-2; v_gene: TRBV12-3/TRBV12-4; abundance: -; CDR3nt: TGTGCCAGCAGCGTAGGGGCGGGCGGGGAGCTGTTTTTT; CDR3aa: CASSVGAGGELFF
d_gene: -; j_gene: TRBJ1-1; v_gene: TRBV27; abundance: -; CDR3nt: TGTGCCACCCTTGCCGGGACCTCCGACGCTTTCTTT; CDR3aa: CATLAGTSDAFF
d_gene: -; j_gene: TRBJ1-6; v_gene: TRBV6-1; abundance: -; CDR3nt: TGTGCCAGCAGTGAACCACAGGGAACGGTCGGATCACCCCTCCACTTT; CDR3aa: CASSEPQGTVGSPLHF
d_gene: -; j_gene: TRBJ1-2; v_gene: TRBV11-2; abundance: -; CDR3nt: TGTGCCAGCAGCTCCCTGACAGGTCTTGAGGGCTACACCTTC; CDR3aa: CASSSLTGLEGYTF
d_gene: -; j_gene: TRBJ1-1; v_gene: TRBV6-2/TRBV6-3; abundance: -; CDR3nt: TGTGCCAGCAGTTTCGGAGGCTACACTGAAGCTTTCTTT; CDR3aa: CASSFGGYTEAFF
d_gene: -; j_gene: TRBJ1-2; v_gene: TRBV6-2/TRBV6-3; abundance: -; CDR3nt: TGTGCCAGCAGTTACGACGGGGGAATTAACTATGGCTACACCTTC; CDR3aa: CASSYDGGINYGYTF
d_gene: -; j_gene: TRBJ2-1; v_gene: TRBV6-2/TRBV6-3; abundance: -; CDR3nt: TGTGCCAGCAGCCCAGCACCCTACAATGAGCAGTTCTTC; CDR3aa: CASSPAPYNEQFF
d_gene: TRBD1; j_gene: TRBJ1-2; v_gene: TRBV10-3; abundance: once; CDR3nt: TGTGCCATCAGCCAGGACAGGGTGTCCGGCTACACCTTC; CDR3aa: CAISQDRVSGYTF
d_gene: -; j_gene: TRBJ2-2; v_gene: TRBV7-2; abundance: -; CDR3nt: TGTGCCAGCAGCGAGCCCACAGGGACCACCGGGGAGCTGTTTTTT; CDR3aa: CASSEPTGTTGELFF
d_gene: TRBD1; j_gene: TRBJ1-2; v_gene: TRBV10-3; abundance: -; CDR3nt: TGTGCCATCACCGGACAGGGAAGGGGCTACACCTTC; CDR3aa: CAITGQGRGYTF
d_gene: -; j_gene: TRBJ2-1; v_gene: TRBV3-1/TRBV3-2; abundance: -; CDR3nt: TGTGCCAGCAGCCAAGAATCCACTCGCGGGGCCTTCTACAATGAGCAGTTCTTC; CDR3aa: CASSQESTRGAFYNEQFF
d_gene: TRBD1; j_gene: TRBJ2-5; v_gene: TRBV5-8; abundance: -; CDR3nt: TGTGCCAGCAGCTTGGCCTGGGACAGAAGGAGAGAGACCCAGTACTTC; CDR3aa: CASSLAWDRRRETQYF
d_gene: TRBD1; j_gene: TRBJ2-2; v_gene: TRBV7-9; abundance: -; CDR3nt: TGTGCCAGCAGCCTCGGGACAGGGAACACCGGGGAGCTGTTTTTT; CDR3aa: CASSLGTGNTGELFF
d_gene: -; j_gene: TRBJ2-5; v_gene: TRBV15; abundance: -; CDR3nt: TGTGCCACCAGCACCAACGTTGGGACCCAGTACTTC; CDR3aa: CATSTNVGTQYF
d_gene: -; j_gene: TRBJ1-2; v_gene: TRBV4-1; abundance: -; CDR3nt: TGCGCCAGCAGCCAAGATCCGGGCTCGGGGATGACGGATGGCTACACCTTC; CDR3aa: CASSQDPGSGMTDGYTF
d_gene: -; j_gene: TRBJ2-7; v_gene: TRBV5-1; abundance: -; CDR3nt: TGCGCCAGCAGCTTGGACACCTCCTACGAGCAGTACTTC; CDR3aa: CASSLDTSYEQYF
d_gene: -; j_gene: TRBJ1-3; v_gene: TRBV14; abundance: -; CDR3nt: TGTGCCAGCAGCCAATTGGGGTTCACGCACTCTGGAAACACCATATATTTT; CDR3aa: CASSQLGFTHSGNTIYF
d_gene: -; j_gene: TRBJ1-1; v_gene: TRBV5-1; abundance: -; CDR3nt: TGCGCCAGCAGCTTGGCAGAACGACAGCCGAACACTGAAGCTTTCTTT; CDR3aa: CASSLAERQPNTEAFF
d_gene: -; j_gene: TRBJ2-7; v_gene: TRBV18; abundance: -; CDR3nt: TGTGCCAGCTCACCAGGGACCTCCTACGAGCAGTACTTC; CDR3aa: CASSPGTSYEQYF
d_gene: TRBD1; j_gene: TRBJ1-2; v_gene: TRBV9; abundance: -; CDR3nt: TGTGCCAGCAGCGCGACAGGGGGTGGCTACACCTTC; CDR3aa: CASSATGGGYTF
d_gene: TRBD1; j_gene: TRBJ2-4; v_gene: TRBV4-1; abundance: -; CDR3nt: TGCGCCAGCAGCCAAGTGGACAGGGCCGGGAACATTCAGTACTTC; CDR3aa: CASSQVDRAGNIQYF
d_gene: -; j_gene: TRBJ1-5; v_gene: TRBV6-5; abundance: -; CDR3nt: TGTGCCAGCAGTTACTCGGCACGGAACAGCAATCAGCCCCAGCATTTT; CDR3aa: CASSYSARNSNQPQHF
d_gene: TRBD2; j_gene: TRBJ2-1; v_gene: TRBV4-2; abundance: -; CDR3nt: TGTGCCAGCAGCCAAGATGGCCGGACTAGCGGCGCCAATGAGCAGTTCTTC; CDR3aa: CASSQDGRTSGANEQFF
d_gene: -; j_gene: TRBJ1-1; v_gene: TRBV10-1; abundance: -; CDR3nt: TGCGCCAGCAGTGGGGGGTCGGGTACTGAAGCTTTCTTT; CDR3aa: CASSGGSGTEAFF